This is a list of T cell receptor beta chains from one sample in a study of human T cells and chemical hapten exposure. From the reads, TCRdb called clonotypes with MiXCR, one entry per CDR3 protein. The sample consists of 100,000 to 150,000 distinct CDR3 sequences, about 8.9% of them appearing once. Sequenced input: whole blood. These receptor sequences come from a human donor in good health. Some clones in this sample may be carry-over from other donors' samples. The CDR3 runs from the conserved cysteine through the conserved F or W. The D gene is left open where the match is weak. The size of a clone is reported for some rows only, either as once, few or many, or as a class for expanded clones.

clone_size	v_call	j_call	d_call	cdr3_nt	cdr3_aa
few	TRBV6-2/TRBV6-3	TRBJ2-7	NA	TGTGCCAGCAGTGACCCCGGGTCCTCAAATGCCTACGAGCAGTACTTC	CASSDPGSSNAYEQYF
many	TRBV7-6	TRBJ2-3	NA	TGTGCCAGCAGCCCTCACACAGATACGCAGTATTTT	CASSPHTDTQYF
many	TRBV21-1	TRBJ1-1	NA	TGTGCCAGCAGCAAGAGGGGGTGGAGAACGGAGGGCACTGAAGCTTTCTTT	CASSKRGWRTEGTEAFF
many	TRBV11-2	TRBJ2-7	TRBD1	TGTGCCAGCAGCCAGGGGACAGGGAGCCCACTCTACGAGCAGTACTTC	CASSQGTGSPLYEQYF
many	TRBV18	TRBJ1-2	NA	TGTGCCAGCTCACCATTTGAGGGGCAGTCCGACTATGGCTACACCTTC	CASSPFEGQSDYGYTF
few	TRBV19	TRBJ2-1	TRBD1	TGTGCCAGTAGTCTGCGGGACAGGGTCTCCGATGAGCAGTTCTTC	CASSLRDRVSDEQFF
many	TRBV29-1	TRBJ1-2	NA	TGCAGCGTTGAAGAGGGGCAGGCCAACTATGGCTACACCTTC	CSVEEGQANYGYTF
few	TRBV6-5	TRBJ1-2	NA	TGTGCCAGCAGTTACGGGGGACACCGAGGCGACTATGGCTACACCTTC	CASSYGGHRGDYGYTF
NA	TRBV20-1	TRBJ2-7	NA	TGCAGTGCTAGGACAGGTGGTCTGGGCGAGCAGTACTTC	CSARTGGLGEQYF
many	TRBV7-9	TRBJ1-1	NA	TGTGCCAGCAGCCCCTATAAGAACACTGAAGCTTTCTTT	CASSPYKNTEAFF
few	TRBV30	TRBJ1-5	NA	TGTGCCTGGAGTAGGACGGATGGATATAGCAATCAGCCCCAGCATTTT	CAWSRTDGYSNQPQHF
few	TRBV6-1	TRBJ2-1	TRBD2	TGTGCCAGCAGTGGGACTAGCGGGGGGGGGGATGAGCAGTTCTTC	CASSGTSGGGDEQFF
NA	TRBV10-3	TRBJ2-3	NA	TGTGCCATCAGTGAAAGGGAGAGGCGGGGAGATACGCAGTATTTT	CAISERERRGDTQYF
few	TRBV7-9	TRBJ2-7	NA	TGTGCCAGCAGCTTAGCGACGCAGATTATGGGGGACGAGCAGTACTTC	CASSLATQIMGDEQYF
many	TRBV12-3/TRBV12-4	TRBJ1-4	NA	TGTGCCAGCAGGGCTCTACGGGGAGCTAATGAAAAACTGTTTTTT	CASRALRGANEKLFF
many	TRBV12-3/TRBV12-4	TRBJ1-1	NA	TGTGCCAGCACCCCGCCGTCGGGGTCGTACACTGAAGCTTTCTTT	CASTPPSGSYTEAFF
few	TRBV12-3/TRBV12-4	TRBJ2-7	TRBD1	TGTGCCAGCAGGTCCACGGGACAGGGCAGCCCCTACGAGCAGTACTTC	CASRSTGQGSPYEQYF
many	TRBV6-1	TRBJ1-5	TRBD1	TGTGCCAGCAGTGAAGCGCACAGGGGGCGCGGGCAGCCCCAGCATTTT	CASSEAHRGRGQPQHF
few	TRBV7-9	TRBJ1-2	NA	TGTGCCAGCAGCTTTGGGGACGGATCTCTTGATAACTATGGCTACACCTTC	CASSFGDGSLDNYGYTF
NA	TRBV7-9	TRBJ2-1	NA	TGTGCCAGCAGCTTAGGCGCAGGGAGCTCCTACAATGAGCAGTTCTTC	CASSLGAGSSYNEQFF
many	TRBV24-1	TRBJ2-3	NA	TGTGCCACCAGTGATTTTGGGGATACGCAGTATTTT	CATSDFGDTQYF
many	TRBV5-5	TRBJ1-1	NA	TGTGCCAGCAGCTTAGGGGGGGTAAGGACTGAAGCTTTCTTT	CASSLGGVRTEAFF
NA	TRBV11-3	TRBJ2-3	NA	TGTGCCAGCACACCATCCCACGGGGATACGCAGTATTTT	CASTPSHGDTQYF
NA	TRBV20-1	TRBJ2-5	TRBD1	TGCAGTGCTCATTCACAGGGGATCAAAGAGACCCAGTACTTC	CSAHSQGIKETQYF
many	TRBV7-9	TRBJ2-1	TRBD2	TGTGCCAGCAGAAATACTAGCGGGAGCACCAATGAGCAGTTCTTC	CASRNTSGSTNEQFF
few	TRBV12-3/TRBV12-4	TRBJ2-7	NA	TGTGCCAGCGCAATCTACTCCTACGAGCAGTACTTC	CASAIYSYEQYF
many	TRBV5-1	TRBJ2-3	TRBD1	TGCGCCAGCAGCTTAGGAAGGACAGGGGGCGTCACAGATACGCAGTATTTT	CASSLGRTGGVTDTQYF
few	TRBV4-3	TRBJ2-6	NA	TGCGCCAGCAGCCCGACAGCCCTACGCTCTGGGGCCAACGTCCTGACTTTC	CASSPTALRSGANVLTF
few	TRBV7-2	TRBJ2-1	TRBD2	TGTGCCAGCAGCCCCCGGCCGTCGGGAGGAGCCGCCTACAATGAGCAGTTCTTC	CASSPRPSGGAAYNEQFF
few	TRBV6-5	TRBJ2-5	NA	TGTGCCAGCAGCCCCGGGATAGAGCAAGAGACCCAGTACTTC	CASSPGIEQETQYF
few	TRBV2	TRBJ2-1	TRBD2	TGTGCCAGCAGTGAAGGGCTAGCGGGAGGGCCGTGGAATGAGCAGTTCTTC	CASSEGLAGGPWNEQFF
few	TRBV27	TRBJ2-1	NA	TGTGCCAGCAGTTTAGGTGGGAGGTTTTTCGATGAGCAGTTCTTC	CASSLGGRFFDEQFF
NA	TRBV7-9	TRBJ2-5	TRBD2	TGTGCCAGCAGCACAGCCCCACTAGCGGGAGGAGAGACCCAGTACTTC	CASSTAPLAGGETQYF
many	TRBV7-9	TRBJ1-1	NA	TGTGCCAGTTGTTTCGAGGGTAACACTGAAGCTTTCTTT	CASCFEGNTEAFF
many	TRBV3-1	TRBJ2-7	NA	TGTGCCAGCAGCCAAGTGTCGGGAAGTCCGCGCGAGCAGTACTTC	CASSQVSGSPREQYF
many	TRBV25-1	TRBJ1-1	TRBD1	TGTGCCAGCAGCCCGACAGGGGGCATCGGGACTGAAGCTTTCTTT	CASSPTGGIGTEAFF
few	TRBV29-1	TRBJ1-2	TRBD1	TGCAGCGTTGAAGCACAGGGGGCGGATGGCTACACCTTC	CSVEAQGADGYTF
few	TRBV4-3	TRBJ2-1	TRBD2	TGCGCCAGCAGCCAAGAACAGGTACTAGCGGGGCACTCCTACAATGAGCAGTTCTTC	CASSQEQVLAGHSYNEQFF
NA	TRBV27	TRBJ2-3	NA	TGTGCCAGCAGTTCCCGGGACGGTAGCACAGATACGCAGTATTTT	CASSSRDGSTDTQYF
few	TRBV11-2	TRBJ2-2	TRBD1	TGTGCCAGCAGCAACCGGGACAGAGGGGAGCTGTTTTTT	CASSNRDRGELFF
NA	TRBV5-6	TRBJ2-6	NA	TGTGCCATCCTAGGGCGAGACTCTGGGGCCAACGTCCTGACTTTC	CAILGRDSGANVLTF
NA	TRBV12-5	TRBJ2-7	NA	TGTGCTAGTGGTTTGTATCCCGGGAGCTCCTACGAGCAGTACTTC	CASGLYPGSSYEQYF
NA	TRBV15	TRBJ2-5	TRBD1	TGTGCCACCAGCAGAGGCGACAGGGCAGAAGAGACCCAGTACTTC	CATSRGDRAEETQYF
many	TRBV6-1	TRBJ1-2	NA	TGTGCCAGCAGTGAACCCACCCGCACCCTCGGAGGGGGCTACACCTTC	CASSEPTRTLGGGYTF
NA	TRBV5-1	TRBJ2-7	TRBD1	TGCGCCAGCAGCTTGGTTGGGACAGGGGCCTACGAGCAGTACTTC	CASSLVGTGAYEQYF
NA	TRBV18	TRBJ2-1	NA	TGTGCCAGCTCACCAGGGGGGGCGGAAAGAGGTGAGCAGTTCTTC	CASSPGGAERGEQFF
NA	TRBV6-5	TRBJ2-7	TRBD1	TGTGCCAGCAGCAAATTACAGGGGTATAGCTACGAGCAGTACTTC	CASSKLQGYSYEQYF
many	TRBV10-2	TRBJ1-2	NA	TGCGCCAGCAGGGAAAGCCCAGGGGACGACTATGGCTACACCTTC	CASRESPGDDYGYTF
many	TRBV29-1	TRBJ1-1	NA	TGCAGCGTTAAGGGACTGATGAACACTGAAGCTTTCTTT	CSVKGLMNTEAFF
many	TRBV29-1	TRBJ2-3	TRBD1	TGCAGCGTCCGACAGGGGCCCACAGATACGCAGTATTTT	CSVRQGPTDTQYF
NA	TRBV5-5	TRBJ2-3	TRBD2	TGTGCCAGCAGCCCAACTAGCGGGAGGCCCACTAGCACAGATACGCAGTATTTT	CASSPTSGRPTSTDTQYF
few	TRBV10-3	TRBJ2-3	TRBD2	TGTGCCACGCGGGGGGAAGATACGCAGTATTTT	CATRGEDTQYF
few	TRBV7-2	TRBJ2-2	NA	TGTGCCAGCAGCTTAGACCCGGGGAACACCGGGGAGCTGTTTTTT	CASSLDPGNTGELFF
many	TRBV2	TRBJ2-5	NA	TGTGCCAGCCAGGACGCTGCGGAGACCCAGTACTTC	CASQDAAETQYF
many	TRBV5-1	TRBJ2-5	TRBD2	TGCGCCAGCAGCGCCGGACTAGCGGGAGCGGAGACCCAGTACTTC	CASSAGLAGAETQYF
many	TRBV4-2	TRBJ2-6	NA	TGTGCCAGCAGCCAAGATTCGGTCTCTGGGGCCAACGTCCTGACTTTC	CASSQDSVSGANVLTF
NA	TRBV27	TRBJ2-5	NA	TGTGCCAGCAGTTCCCCCGGTTCAGGCGTACTTCAAGAGACCCAGTACTTC	CASSSPGSGVLQETQYF
many	TRBV2	TRBJ1-1	NA	TGTGCCAGCAGTGAAACCGAGAACACTGAAGCTTTCTTT	CASSETENTEAFF
many	TRBV18	TRBJ2-4	TRBD1	TGTGCCAGCTCCCAGGGACAGGGGGCGATCGACATTCAGTACTTC	CASSQGQGAIDIQYF